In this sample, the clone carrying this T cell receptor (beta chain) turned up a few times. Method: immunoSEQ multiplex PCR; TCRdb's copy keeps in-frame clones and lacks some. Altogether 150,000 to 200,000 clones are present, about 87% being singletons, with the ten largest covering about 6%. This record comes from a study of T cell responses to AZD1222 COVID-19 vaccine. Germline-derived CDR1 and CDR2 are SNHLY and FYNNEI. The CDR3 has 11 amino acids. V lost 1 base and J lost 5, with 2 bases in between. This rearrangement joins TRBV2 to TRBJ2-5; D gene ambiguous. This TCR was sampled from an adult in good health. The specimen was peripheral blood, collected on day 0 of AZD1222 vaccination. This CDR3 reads CASSEGETQYF. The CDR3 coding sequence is TGTGCCAGCAGTGAAGGGGAGACCCAGTACTTC.